This TCR beta chain is from a study of CD8 T cells in Susac syndrome. Germline CDR1 is DFQATT and CDR2 is SNEGSKA (reference sequence). The germline V and J ends were trimmed by 2 bases and 5 bases, with 16 bases remaining between them. This CDR3 has 16 amino acids. An input of about 0.45 to 1 ug of RNA was subjected to reverse transcription using random hexamers. TCRdb passed the immunoSEQ multiplex PCR reads through MiXCR, listing each CDR3 protein once. The data show around 71,000 distinct CDR3 sequences, 93% seen once. This chain uses TRBV20-1 with TRBJ1-6; D gene ambiguous. Sequencing used CD4+ T cells from PBMCs. The receptor comes from a human donor with Susac syndrome. CDR3: CSARTPLGPHNSPLHF. CDR3 in DNA: TGCAGTGCTAGAACACCCCTCGGGCCCCATAATTCACCCCTCCACTTT.